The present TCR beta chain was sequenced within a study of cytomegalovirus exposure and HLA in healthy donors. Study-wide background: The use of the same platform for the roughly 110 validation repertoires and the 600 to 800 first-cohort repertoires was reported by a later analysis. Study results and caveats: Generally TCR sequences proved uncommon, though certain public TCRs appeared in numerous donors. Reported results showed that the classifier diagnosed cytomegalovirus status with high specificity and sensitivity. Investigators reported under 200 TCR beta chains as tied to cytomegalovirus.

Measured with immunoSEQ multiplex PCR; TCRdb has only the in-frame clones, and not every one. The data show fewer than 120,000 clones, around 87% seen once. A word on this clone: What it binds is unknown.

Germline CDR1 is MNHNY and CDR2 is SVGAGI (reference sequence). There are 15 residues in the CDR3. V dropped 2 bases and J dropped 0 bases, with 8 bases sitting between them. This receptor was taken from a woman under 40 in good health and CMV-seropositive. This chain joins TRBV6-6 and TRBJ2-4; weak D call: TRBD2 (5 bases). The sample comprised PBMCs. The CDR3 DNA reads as TGTGCCAGCAGTTACGAGGGTCAAGCCAAAAACATTCAGTACTTC. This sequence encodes CASSYEGQAKNIQYF.